The 2 T cell receptor beta chains reported below all come from one sample, sequenced in a study of type 1 regulatory T cells. Their specific antigens are unknown. TCRdb re-analysed the reads in MiXCR, keeping a single row per CDR3 protein. The sample has about 42,000 distinct CDR3 sequences; approximately 12% are singletons. The sample was cultured non-Tr1 T cells, either the whole culture or a sorted T cell fraction (not recorded which). All receptors derive from a human donor in good health.

The chain recombines TRBV25-1 with TRBJ2-2; 8 positions agree with TRBD2. With 6 bases clipped from V and 3 bases from J, the junction kept 6 bases outside the gene matches. The CDR3 sequence is 15 residues long. Germline CDR1 is MGHDK and CDR2 is SYGVNS. The CDR3 nucleotides read TGTGCCAGCAGCGGGGGGGCACGATACACCGGGGAGCTGTTTTTT. Translating gives CASSGGARYTGELFF.

Relative to its sample, this clonotype is medium-sized. The chain employs TRBV6-1 and TRBJ1-2; unclear D gene. The CDR3 is made up of 13 amino acids. CDR1 and CDR2 (germline): MNHNS, SASEGT. Trimming pared 2 bases from V and 4 bases from J, leaving 8 bases between. CDR3 nucleotide sequence: TGTGCCAGCAGTGAATCGCAGGCCTATGGCTACACCTTC. Its protein product is CASSESQAYGYTF.